Detailed here is one T cell receptor beta chain. This sample is part of a study of cytomegalovirus exposure and HLA in healthy donors. V lost 0 bases to trimming and J lost 4 bases; unmatched junction nucleotides: 5. The CDR3 extends over 15 amino acids. Germline CDR1 MGHRA, CDR2 YSYEKL. Amplification used 60 Vbeta primers and 13 Jbeta primers. TCRdb keeps only in-frame clones here, not all; method: immunoSEQ multiplex PCR. The table records around 90,000 clones, roughly 86% of them present only once. V usage is TRBV4-1 and J usage is TRBJ2-7; 8 nucleotides line up with TRBD2. Material for sequencing was PBMCs. The source is a man aged 25 to 40 in good health and CMV-seropositive. CDR3 protein: CASSQDPAGVYEQYF. CDR3 bases: TGCGCCAGCAGCCAAGATCCAGCGGGAGTATACGAGCAGTACTTC.